These 23 T cell receptor beta chains came from one sample sequenced in a study of CD8 T cells in Susac syndrome. RNA in amounts of roughly 0.5 to 1 ug was reverse transcribed with random hexamers. A single record per CDR3 protein comes from TCRdb applying MiXCR to the immunoSEQ multiplex PCR reads. The sample holds around 130,000 distinct CDR3 sequences; over 75% are singletons and the top ten take approximately 0.51%. Sequences were obtained from CD8+ T cells from PBMCs. These receptors were obtained from a human donor with multiple sclerosis.

The chain carries TRBV16 and TRBJ1-5, with D possibly being TRBD1 (6 bases). The CDR3 consists of 16 residues. Germline CDR1 is KGHSY and CDR2 is FQNENV. V lost 1 base and J 1 base, leaving 11 bases between the germline ends. CDR3 residues: CASSQFIGGSNQPQHF. Here the CDR3 DNA reads TGTGCCAGCAGCCAATTTATAGGGGGAAGCAATCAGCCCCAGCATTTT.

The J gene is TRBJ2-1, the V gene TRBV27; 8 bases map to TRBD2. The CDR3 sequence is 14 residues long. Germline V gene lookup returns CDR1 MNHEY and CDR2 SMNVEV (reference sequence). After removal of 7 bases from V and 4 bases from J, the junction contained 6 bases not matched to a gene. Written as DNA, the CDR3 is TGTGCCAGCAAACGGGGGGGGACATACAATGAGCAGTTCTTC. This translates into CASKRGGTYNEQFF.

CDR3 region: CASRAGVGQPQHF. The CDR3 DNA is TGTGCCAGTAGGGCTGGGGTTGGGCAGCCCCAGCATTTT. J is TRBJ1-5 and V is TRBV19, with D hard to call. V lost 6 bases to trimming and J lost 7 bases, with 13 bases between them. In germline, CDR1 is LNHDA, CDR2 SQIVND (reference sequence). The CDR3 totals 13 residues.

CDR3 in amino acids: CASSTPGQGAGVEKLFF. CDR3 in DNA: TGTGCCAGCAGTACTCCGGGACAGGGGGCGGGAGTGGAAAAACTGTTTTTT. The chain carries TRBV2 and TRBJ1-4; 12 positions match TRBD1. The CDR3 loop spans 17 amino acids. Germline CDR1 is SNHLY and CDR2 is FYNNEI. V was pared by 5 bases and J by 8 bases, with 12 bases of the junction left unmatched.

The CDR3 DNA follows: TGTGCCAGCAGCTTAGGTGGCGGCTACACCTTC. This gives the protein CASSLGGGYTF. This chain connects TRBV7-9 to TRBJ1-2, with D unclear. Germline CDR1 is SEHNR and CDR2 is FQNEAQ (reference sequence). V gave up 1 base and J gave up 8 bases, with 5 bases separating them. This CDR3 is built from 11 residues.

J is TRBJ2-5 and V is TRBV28; the D gene is possibly TRBD2 (6 bases). Trimming took off 7 bases at V and 7 bases at J, with 19 bases between the two ends. Germline assignment: CDR1 MDHEN and CDR2 SYDVKM. CDR3 length: 14 residues. The CDR3: CASTEVIGGGTQYF. Here the CDR3 DNA reads TGTGCCAGCACCGAGGTGATCGGGGGTGGGACCCAGTACTTC.

V usage is TRBV5-8 and J usage is TRBJ1-1; D is ambiguous. The CDR3 is 11 residues long. V was cut by 7 bases and J by 11 bases, with 15 bases left in between. Germline V lookup: CDR1 SGHTS, CDR2 YDEGEE. The CDR3 here is CASQRAIGAFF. In DNA form, the CDR3 reads TGTGCCAGCCAGAGAGCGATCGGGGCTTTCTTT.

The rearrangement joins TRBV7-6 to TRBJ2-5, with D perhaps matching TRBD1 (6 bases). This CDR3 has 16 residues. Germline loops: CDR1 SGHVS, CDR2 FNYEAQ. Between the trimmed V and J ends, which lost 1 base and 1 base, there was a span of 13 bases. CDR3 DNA: TGTGCCAGCAGCTTAGATGGGGGCCACCCCCAAGAGACCCAGTACTTC. This gives the protein CASSLDGGHPQETQYF.

This rearrangement joins TRBV27 to TRBJ2-7; maybe TRBD2 (5 bases). The CDR3 totals 13 residues. From germline, CDR1 is MNHEY and CDR2 SMNVEV (reference sequence). The ends were cut back, 5 bases at V and 7 bases at J, with 15 bases in the middle. The CDR3 reads CASSMVRGGEQYV. CDR3 DNA sequence: TGTGCCAGCAGTATGGTCCGGGGTGGGGAGCAGTACGTC.

This clonotype was counted once. The chain links TRBV10-3 to TRBJ2-1; 8 bases are a match to TRBD2. This CDR3 has 16 amino acids. Trimming cost V 3 bases and J 5 bases; bases outside gene matches: 9. Germline assignment: CDR1 ENHRY and CDR2 SYGVKD. The CDR3 bases are TGTGCCATCAGTGATTTCACTAGCGGAGCCAACAATGAGCAGTTCTTC. Protein: CAISDFTSGANNEQFF.

In its sample, this clonotype was seen a few times. The chain carries TRBV6-2 or TRBV6-3 and TRBJ2-7; 7 nucleotides agree with TRBD2. V lost 2 bases to trimming and J lost 0 bases; unmatched junction nucleotides: 7. The germline V gene has CDR1 MNHEY and CDR2 SVGEGT. This CDR3 comprises 16 residues. The CDR3 sequence: CASSYGPSGLSYEQYV. CDR3 bases: TGTGCCAGCAGTTACGGGCCTAGCGGTCTCTCCTACGAGCAGTACGTC.

This sequence joins TRBV4-1 and TRBJ1-6, with TRBD1 as a possible D gene (6 bases). Germline V gene sequence: CDR1 MGHRA, CDR2 YSYEKL. This CDR3 is 18 amino acids long. V was clipped by 0 bases and J by 0 bases, with 12 bases between them. CDR3 bases: TGCGCCAGCAGCCAAGATCGGAGGGGGAGCTCCTATAATTCACCCCTCCACTTT. The encoded protein is CASSQDRRGSSYNSPLHF.

The chain recombines TRBV15 with TRBJ1-5; D is perhaps TRBD1 (5 bases). V was shortened by 7 bases and J by 1 base, with 11 bases between the two germline ends. Germline CDR1 LNHNV, CDR2 YYDKDF (reference sequence). CDR3 size: 14 residues. The CDR3 DNA follows: TGTGCCACCAAGAGAGGGGAGAGCAATCAGCCCCAGCATTTT. Encoded protein: CATKRGESNQPQHF.

This rearrangement joins TRBV7-6 to TRBJ2-3; 9 bases line up with TRBD1. The CDR3 contains 18 residues. From germline, CDR1 is SGHVS and CDR2 FNYEAQ. The trim removed 0 bases at V and 3 bases at J, leaving 10 bases unmatched. CDR3 loop: CASSLAGTGLDWTDTQYF. DNA for the CDR3: TGTGCCAGCAGCTTAGCAGGGACAGGGCTGGATTGGACAGATACGCAGTATTTT.

The chain is built from TRBV30 and TRBJ2-7, with unresolved D. Deletions cut 0 bases from V and 0 bases from J, with 9 bases between. CDR3 length: 14 residues. CDR1 and CDR2 (germline): GTSNPN, SVGIG (reference sequence). In DNA, the CDR3 is TGTGCCTGGAGTGTAGGCACCGACTCCTACGAGCAGTACGTC. Amino acid sequence: CAWSVGTDSYEQYV.

The chain links TRBV6-1 to TRBJ1-6; possible D gene TRBD1, 5 bases. The CDR3 loop spans 14 amino acids. The V and J ends lost 3 bases and 11 bases respectively, with 14 bases between them. Germline V lookup: CDR1 MNHNS, CDR2 SASEGT. The CDR3 nucleotides are TGTGCCAGCAGTGACTCGGACGGGGCGACACCCCTCCACTTT. Encoded protein: CASSDSDGATPLHF.

The J gene is TRBJ1-1, the V gene TRBV15, with D unclear. The CDR3 sequence is 11 residues long. The germline V and J ends were trimmed by 8 bases and 4 bases, with 8 bases remaining between them. Looked up from germline, CDR1 is LNHNV and CDR2 is YYDKDF (reference sequence). CDR3 sequence (DNA): TGTGCCACCGTCAGAGGCACTGAAGCTTTCTTT. Protein product: CATVRGTEAFF.

This sequence joins TRBV5-4 and TRBJ2-7; D unclear. This CDR3 is 12 amino acids long. Germline CDR1 is SGHNT and CDR2 is YYREEE (reference sequence). V was cut by 4 bases and J by 6 bases, with 11 bases left in between. The CDR3 region has the DNA TGTGCCAGCAGCGGCGACGGGCGCGAGCAGTACTTC. It encodes CASSGDGREQYF.

The chain joins TRBV5-6 to TRBJ1-4; D call uncertain. Trimming removed 1 base from V and 0 bases from J, with 13 bases in between. Germline V CDR1 and CDR2: SGHDT, YYEEEE. The CDR3 has 17 residues. This chain's CDR3 is CASSLQYPWATNEKLFF. The CDR3 coding sequence is TGTGCCAGCAGCTTGCAGTATCCTTGGGCAACTAATGAAAAACTGTTTTTT.

The rearrangement joins TRBV5-6 to TRBJ1-1; possible D gene TRBD1, 5 bases. The germline V gene has CDR1 SGHDT and CDR2 YYEEEE. The CDR3 runs 13 residues. V lost 4 bases and J 4 bases, leaving 11 bases between the germline ends. The CDR3 spells CASSPQGGTEAFF. The CDR3 DNA follows: TGTGCCAGCAGCCCCCAGGGCGGCACTGAAGCTTTCTTT. Together with reference TRBV5-6 and TRBJ1-1, the CDR3 gives the full variable domain: DAGVTQSPTHLIKTRGQQVTLRCSPKSGHDTVSWYQQALGQGPQFIFQYYEEEERQRGNFPDRFSGHQFPNYSSELNVNALLLGDSALYLCASSPQGGTEAFFGQGTRLTVV.

This clonotype came up once. The rearrangement links TRBV30 to TRBJ2-2; D is possibly TRBD2 (5 bases). The CDR3 is 13 amino acids. CDR1 and CDR2 from the germline V gene are GTSNPN and SVGIG (reference sequence). V was trimmed by 6 bases and J by 1 base, leaving 9 bases between them. The CDR3 sequence is CACVRENTGELFF. For the CDR3, the DNA is TGTGCCTGCGTTCGGGAGAACACCGGGGAGCTGTTTTTT.

The chain links TRBV20-1 to TRBJ1-2, with D perhaps TRBD1 (6 bases). V was clipped by 0 bases and J by 10 bases, with 18 bases between them. CDR1 is DFQATT and CDR2 is SNEGSKA in the germline V gene (reference sequence). The CDR3 consists of 14 residues. This CDR3 is CSARDRAQGNSYTF. The CDR3 nucleotides are TGCAGTGCTAGAGATCGGGCCCAGGGGAACTCCTACACCTTC.

V usage is TRBV5-6 and J usage is TRBJ1-5; a weak D match, TRBD1 (5 bases). Trimming cost V 1 base and J 0 bases, with 8 bases left between them. This CDR3 spans 15 amino acids. Germline loops: CDR1 SGHDT, CDR2 YYEEEE. CDR3 in DNA: TGTGCCAGCAGCTTGAGAGGGGCTAGCAATCAGCCCCAGCATTTT. Residues: CASSLRGASNQPQHF.